This T cell receptor (beta chain) originates from a study of T-cell reconstitution after alpha-beta-depleted transplantation in children. The sample holds many counts of this clonotype. A TCRbeta library incorporating unique molecular identifiers was prepared. One entry per CDR3 protein, called by TCRdb with MiXCR from the PCR reads. The sample carries 330,000 or so distinct CDR3 sequences, 10% recorded once. The CDR3 contains 13 residues. Germline V gives CDR1 SEHNR, CDR2 FQNEAQ (reference sequence). V gave up 6 bases and J gave up 2 bases; unmatched junction bases: 4. The sample in question was PBMCs from the stem cell graft donor, obtained from the stem cell graft. The chain is built from TRBV7-9 and TRBJ2-7; the match to TRBD1 covers 7 bases. The sequence was obtained from a human donor who donated a stem cell graft to a child with acute lymphoblastic leukemia. CDR3 coding DNA: TGTGCCAGCAGGCGACAGGGCCCCTACGAGCAGTACTTC. Its translation is CASRRQGPYEQYF.